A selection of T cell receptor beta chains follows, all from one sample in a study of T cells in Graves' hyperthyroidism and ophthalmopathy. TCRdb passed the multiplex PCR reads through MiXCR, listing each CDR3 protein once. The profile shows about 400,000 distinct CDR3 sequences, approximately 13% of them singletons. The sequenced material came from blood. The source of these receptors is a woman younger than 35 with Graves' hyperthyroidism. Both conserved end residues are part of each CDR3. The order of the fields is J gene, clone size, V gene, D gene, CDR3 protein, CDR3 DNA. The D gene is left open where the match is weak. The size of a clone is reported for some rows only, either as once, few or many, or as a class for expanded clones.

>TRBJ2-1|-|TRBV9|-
CASTRSGATYNEQFF
TGTGCCAGCACCAGATCGGGAGCTACCTACAATGAGCAGTTCTTC
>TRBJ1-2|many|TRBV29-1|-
CSVETLRGNYGYTF
TGCAGCGTTGAGACTCTCAGGGGAAACTATGGCTACACCTTC
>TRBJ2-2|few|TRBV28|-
CASSPDLYTGELFF
TGTGCCAGCAGTCCAGACCTCTACACCGGGGAGCTGTTTTTT
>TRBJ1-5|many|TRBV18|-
CASSPPGGNQPQHF
TGTGCCAGCTCACCACCAGGGGGTAATCAGCCCCAGCATTTT
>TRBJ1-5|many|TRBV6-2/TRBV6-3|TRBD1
CASSYGTGAFNQPQHF
TGTGCCAGCAGTTACGGGACAGGAGCCTTCAATCAGCCCCAGCATTTT
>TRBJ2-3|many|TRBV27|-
CASRLGLASSTDTQYF
TGTGCCAGCAGGCTGGGCCTAGCGTCTAGCACAGATACGCAGTATTTT
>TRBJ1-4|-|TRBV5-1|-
CASSLETGAGEKLFF
TGCGCCAGCAGCTTGGAGACGGGGGCGGGGGAAAAACTGTTTTTT
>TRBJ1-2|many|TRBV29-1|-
CSVESGVGYGYTF
TGCAGCGTTGAGTCAGGGGTGGGCTATGGCTACACCTTC
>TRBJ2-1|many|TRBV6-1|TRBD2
CASSPEWSAGGSYNEQFF
TGTGCCAGCAGTCCCGAATGGTCAGCGGGGGGGTCCTACAATGAGCAGTTCTTC
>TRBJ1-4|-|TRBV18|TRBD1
CASSLYRGEKLFF
TGTGCCAGCTCACTATACAGGGGTGAAAAACTGTTTTTT
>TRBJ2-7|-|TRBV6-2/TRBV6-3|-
CASSGDAHYEQYF
TGTGCCAGCAGTGGGGACGCCCATTACGAGCAGTACTTC
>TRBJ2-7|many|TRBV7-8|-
CASSRGQVLGYEQYF
TGTGCCAGCAGCCGCGGGCAGGTTCTAGGTTACGAGCAGTACTTC
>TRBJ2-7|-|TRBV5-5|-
CASSLLASSYEQYF
TGTGCCAGCAGCCTCCTAGCGAGTTCCTACGAGCAGTACTTC
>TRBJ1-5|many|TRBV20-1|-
CSAHNAGNQPQHF
TGCAGTGCGCACAATGCGGGCAATCAGCCCCAGCATTTT
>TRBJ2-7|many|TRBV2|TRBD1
CASTPGQGRHEQYF
TGTGCCAGCACCCCGGGACAGGGGAGGCACGAGCAGTACTTC
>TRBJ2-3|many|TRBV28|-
CASSRPARGVGADTQYF
TGTGCCAGCAGTCGACCCGCACGGGGCGTAGGAGCAGATACGCAGTATTTT
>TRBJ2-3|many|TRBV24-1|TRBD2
CATSDVYGRGTDTQYF
TGTGCCACCAGTGATGTTTACGGGAGGGGCACAGATACGCAGTATTTT
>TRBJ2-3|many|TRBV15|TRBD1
CATSRAGQVADTQYF
TGTGCCACCAGCAGAGCGGGACAGGTAGCAGATACGCAGTATTTT
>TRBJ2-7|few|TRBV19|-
CASSIESGHRYEQYF
TGTGCCAGTAGTATAGAGTCGGGGCATCGCTACGAGCAGTACTTC
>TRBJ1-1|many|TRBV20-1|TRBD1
CSARSETGRGEAFF
TGCAGTGCTAGATCAGAGACAGGGAGAGGTGAAGCTTTCTTT
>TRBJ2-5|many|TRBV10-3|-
CAISDSGETQYF
TGTGCCATCAGTGACAGTGGGGAGACCCAGTACTTC
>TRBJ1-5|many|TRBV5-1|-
CASSLAGDGNQPQHF
TGCGCCAGCAGCTTGGCCGGGGATGGCAATCAGCCCCAGCATTTT
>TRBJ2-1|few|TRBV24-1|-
CATSPVDSYNEQFF
TGTGCCACCAGCCCGGTGGACTCATACAATGAGCAGTTCTTC
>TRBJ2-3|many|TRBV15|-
CATSRDGGPRPTQYF
TGTGCCACCAGCAGAGATGGGGGACCGAGGCCTACGCAGTATTTT
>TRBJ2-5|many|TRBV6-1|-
CASSSTDGKETQYF
TGTGCCAGCAGCTCAACTGATGGAAAAGAGACCCAGTACTTC
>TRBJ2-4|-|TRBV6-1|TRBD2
CASSPVMGGPGGVKNIQYF
TGTGCCAGCAGCCCGGTGATGGGAGGGCCTGGAGGAGTCAAAAACATTCAGTACTTC
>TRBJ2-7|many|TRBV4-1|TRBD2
CASSHPQTSGYEQYF
TGCGCCAGCAGCCATCCTCAGACTAGCGGTTACGAGCAGTACTTC
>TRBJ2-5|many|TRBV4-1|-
CASSQVAGETQYF
TGCGCCAGCAGCCAAGTGGCGGGGGAGACCCAGTACTTC
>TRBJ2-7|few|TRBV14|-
CASSQVRGASWGARHEQYF
TGTGCCAGCAGCCAAGTCCGGGGGGCGTCCTGGGGGGCCCGTCACGAGCAGTACTTC
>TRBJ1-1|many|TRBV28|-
CASSLSSLNTEAFF
TGTGCCAGCAGTTTAAGCTCTTTGAACACTGAAGCTTTCTTT
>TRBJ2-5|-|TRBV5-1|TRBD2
CASSDGTRGETQYF
TGCGCCAGCAGCGACGGGACTAGGGGAGAGACCCAGTACTTC
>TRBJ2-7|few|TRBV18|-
CASSRAAGYEQYF
TGTGCCAGCTCACGGGCGGCGGGATACGAGCAGTACTTC
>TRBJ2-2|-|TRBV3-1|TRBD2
CASSQDWAGGLKAGELFF
TGTGCCAGCAGCCAAGATTGGGCGGGAGGCTTAAAGGCCGGGGAGCTGTTTTTT
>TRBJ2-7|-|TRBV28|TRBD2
CASSLVAGVTYEQYF
TGTGCCAGCAGTTTGGTAGCGGGAGTGACCTACGAGCAGTACTTC
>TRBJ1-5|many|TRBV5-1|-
CASSPVAGSNQPQHF
TGCGCCAGCAGCCCCGTAGCGGGTAGCAATCAGCCCCAGCATTTT
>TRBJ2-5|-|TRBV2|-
CASKREANQETQYF
TGTGCCAGCAAGCGAGAGGCCAACCAAGAGACCCAGTACTTC
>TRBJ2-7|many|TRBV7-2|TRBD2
CASSLVVLAGASSYEQYF
TGTGCCAGCAGCTTAGTAGTGCTAGCGGGAGCGTCCTCCTACGAGCAGTACTTC
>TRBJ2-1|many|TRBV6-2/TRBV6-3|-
CASRILGGSYNEQFF
TGTGCCAGCAGGATTCTAGGGGGATCCTACAATGAGCAGTTCTTC
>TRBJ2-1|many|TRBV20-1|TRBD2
CSAGLAVLEQFF
TGCAGTGCCGGACTAGCGGTGCTTGAGCAGTTCTTC
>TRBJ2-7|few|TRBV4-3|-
CASSHNRDPYEQYF
TGCGCCAGCAGCCATAACAGGGACCCCTACGAGCAGTACTTC
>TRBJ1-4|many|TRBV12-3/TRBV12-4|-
CASTDTEKLFF
TGTGCCAGCACTGACACCGAAAAACTGTTTTTT
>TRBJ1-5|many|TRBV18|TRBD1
CASSQRRGRRAAQHF
TGTGCCAGCTCACAAAGGAGGGGGCGGAGGGCGGCCCAGCATTTT
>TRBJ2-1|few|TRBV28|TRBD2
CASSSRGTSGRGPYNEQFF
TGTGCCAGCAGTTCCAGGGGGACTAGCGGGAGGGGCCCCTACAATGAGCAGTTCTTC
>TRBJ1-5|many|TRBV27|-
CASSPWEASNQPQHF
TGTGCCAGCAGTCCCTGGGAGGCTAGCAATCAGCCCCAGCATTTT
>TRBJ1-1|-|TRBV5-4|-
CASSGEGWGRTEAFF
TGTGCCAGCAGCGGAGAGGGTTGGGGGCGTACTGAAGCTTTCTTT
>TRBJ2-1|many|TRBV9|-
CASSAGTVYNEQFF
TGTGCCAGCAGCGCGGGGACGGTCTACAATGAGCAGTTCTTC
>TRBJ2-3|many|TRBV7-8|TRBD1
CASSLHYRDRGADTQYF
TGTGCCAGCAGCTTGCACTACCGGGACAGGGGCGCAGATACGCAGTATTTT
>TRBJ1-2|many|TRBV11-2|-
CASSFRSYGYTF
TGTGCCAGCAGCTTCCGCAGCTATGGCTACACCTTC
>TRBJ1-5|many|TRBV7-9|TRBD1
CASSRDREGQPQHF
TGTGCCAGCAGCCGGGACAGGGAAGGTCAGCCCCAGCATTTT
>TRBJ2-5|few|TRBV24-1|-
CATRETGNQETQYF
TGTGCCACCAGGGAAACAGGGAACCAAGAGACCCAGTACTTC